This T cell receptor beta chain comes out of a study of PD-L1 blockade in urothelial cancer. Study background: Earlier, patients had received 0 to 3 chemotherapy regimens. A median of roughly 150,000 T cells was found in the blood samples.

The time point: pretreatment peripheral blood. Some clones are missing from TCRdb's copy, which holds only in-frame ones; the method was immunoSEQ multiplex PCR. Of about 52,000 clones listed, roughly 75% are singletons. The CDR3 covers 13 residues. After removal of 3 bases from V and 5 bases from J, the junction contained 0 bases not matched to a gene. Per germline, CDR1 SGHAT and CDR2 FQDESV (reference sequence). The clonotype was recovered from a man between 65 and 85 years old with urothelial cancer. The sample consisted of PBMCs, taken around atezolizumab (anti-PD-L1) treatment. The rearrangement uses TRBV11-1 and TRBJ2-5; TRBD2 aligns across 10 bases. This CDR3 is CASSFSGRETQYF. In nucleotides, the CDR3 is TGTGCCAGCAGCTTTAGCGGGAGGGAGACCCAGTACTTC.